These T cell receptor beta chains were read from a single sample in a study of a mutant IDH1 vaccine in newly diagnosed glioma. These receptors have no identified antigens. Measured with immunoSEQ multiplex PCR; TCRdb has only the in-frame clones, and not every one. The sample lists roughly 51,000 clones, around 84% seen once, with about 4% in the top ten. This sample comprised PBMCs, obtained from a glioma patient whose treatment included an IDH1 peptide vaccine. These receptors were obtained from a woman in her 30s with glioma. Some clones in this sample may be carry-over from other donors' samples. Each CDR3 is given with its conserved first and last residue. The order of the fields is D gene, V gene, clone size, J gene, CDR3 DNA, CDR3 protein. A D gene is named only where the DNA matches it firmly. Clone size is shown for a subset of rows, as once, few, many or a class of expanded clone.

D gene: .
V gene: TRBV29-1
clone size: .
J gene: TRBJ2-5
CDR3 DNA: TGCAGCGTTGGGGTCGGGGAGACCCAGTACTTC
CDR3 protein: CSVGVGETQYF

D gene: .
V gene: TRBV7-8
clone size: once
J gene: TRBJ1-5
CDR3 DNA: TGTGCCAGCACCGAAAGGGGAGGCCCGGCGGATCAGCCCCAGCATTTT
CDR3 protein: CASTERGGPADQPQHF

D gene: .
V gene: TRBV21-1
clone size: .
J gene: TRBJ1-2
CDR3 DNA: TGTGCCAGCAGTGGGCAAGCAACCGTAGGCTACACCTTC
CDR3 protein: CASSGQATVGYTF

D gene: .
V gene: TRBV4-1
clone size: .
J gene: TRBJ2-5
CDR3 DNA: TGCGCCAGCAGCCCCCGGACAGAGTTGGGAGAGACCCAGTACTTC
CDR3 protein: CASSPRTELGETQYF

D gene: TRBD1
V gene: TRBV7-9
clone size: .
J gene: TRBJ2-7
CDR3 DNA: TGTGCCAGCAGCCTTAACACAGGGGCCCCCCGATACGAGCAGTACTTC
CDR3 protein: CASSLNTGAPRYEQYF

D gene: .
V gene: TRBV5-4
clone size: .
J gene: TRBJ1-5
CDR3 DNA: TGTGCCAGCAGTCCCGACGGTAGCAATCAGCCCCAGCATTTT
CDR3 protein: CASSPDGSNQPQHF

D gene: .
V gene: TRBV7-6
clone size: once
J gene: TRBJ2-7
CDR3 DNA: TGTGCCAGCAGCTTCCGGGACATGGGATACGAGCAGTACTTC
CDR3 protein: CASSFRDMGYEQYF

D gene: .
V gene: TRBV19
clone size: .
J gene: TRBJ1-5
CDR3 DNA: TGTGCCAGTAGTGGCGTGGGGGGGGAACAGCCCCAGCATTTT
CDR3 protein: CASSGVGGEQPQHF

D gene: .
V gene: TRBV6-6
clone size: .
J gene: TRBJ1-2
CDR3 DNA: TGTGCCAGCAGTTACTCGGGCAGAAACTATGGCTACACCTTC
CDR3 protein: CASSYSGRNYGYTF

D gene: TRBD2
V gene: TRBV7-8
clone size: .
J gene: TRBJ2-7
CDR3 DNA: TGTGCCAGCAGCTTAGCGGGAGGCGGGAGGAGGTACGAGCAGTACTTC
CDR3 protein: CASSLAGGGRRYEQYF

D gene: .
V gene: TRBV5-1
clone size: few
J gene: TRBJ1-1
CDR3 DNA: TGCGCCAGCAGCGATAGATCGAACACTGAAGCTTTCTTT
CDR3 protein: CASSDRSNTEAFF

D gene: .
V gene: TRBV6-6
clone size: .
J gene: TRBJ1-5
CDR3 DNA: TGTGCCACCCGTGGACCCAGCAATCAGCCCCAGCATTTT
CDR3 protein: CATRGPSNQPQHF